The sequence of this T cell receptor beta chain was determined in a study of T cells after yellow fever vaccination. The wider study: Some fractions had low cell numbers, and these were prepared with SMART-Seq v4 Ultra Low Input.

Findings and limits, study-wide: From the bulk population, abundant clonotypes could contaminate and appear within FACS-sorted repertoires. Most clones from primary vaccination resurfaced after the booster (nearly 97% CD4, around 91% CD8).

As to this clonotype: Antigen: not known.

Production of TCR cDNA was by 5'RACE template switching, which also added a universal primer site and UMIs. TCRdb analysed the 5' RACE reads with MiXCR anew, one entry per CDR3 protein. This table holds around 400,000 distinct CDR3 sequences, 9.5% to 13% found once. Trimming stripped 6 bases from V and 0 bases from J, with 8 bases between. Germline lookup yields CDR1 MNHEY and CDR2 SVGAGI. The CDR3 length is 13 residues. Sample: PBMCs, taken on the day of the first yellow fever vaccination. The gene calls are TRBV6-5 and TRBJ1-1; the D is unclear. The TCR originated in a man between 18 and 35 years old who received the YFV17D yellow fever vaccine. The CDR3 bases are TGTGCCAGCAGATACACGATGAACACTGAAGCTTTCTTT. Translation: CASRYTMNTEAFF.